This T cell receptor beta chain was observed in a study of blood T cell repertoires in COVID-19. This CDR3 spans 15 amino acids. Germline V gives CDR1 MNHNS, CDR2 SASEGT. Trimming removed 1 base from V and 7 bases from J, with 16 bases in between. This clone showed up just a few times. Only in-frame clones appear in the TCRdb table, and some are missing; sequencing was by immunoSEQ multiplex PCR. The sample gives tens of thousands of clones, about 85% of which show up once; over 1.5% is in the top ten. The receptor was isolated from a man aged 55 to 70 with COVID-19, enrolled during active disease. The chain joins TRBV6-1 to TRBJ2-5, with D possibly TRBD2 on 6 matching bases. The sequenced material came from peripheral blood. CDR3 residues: CASSEGGTPGGTQYF. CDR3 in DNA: TGTGCCAGCAGTGAAGGGGGGACTCCCGGTGGGACCCAGTACTTC.